This paragraph covers one T cell receptor (beta chain) sequence. Its target is unknown. This sample was taken from a study of beta chain features in type 1 diabetes. Across the study: In all, around 110,000,000 sorted cells from all samples were analyzed.

This CDR3 spans 13 amino acids. V was clipped by 3 bases and J by 4 bases, with 6 bases between them. The germline V gene has CDR1 SGHVS and CDR2 FQNEAQ. On average, the one heparinised blood draw given by each donor was around 110 mL. Expressed TCRB transcripts were sequenced after all isolated RNA was converted to cDNA. Clones were sequenced by immunoSEQ multiplex PCR, and TCRdb holds only the in-frame ones, with some missing. The table has about 330,000 clones, approximately 11% seen once. General observations from the study: For cells with high TCR expression, cDNA sequencing could yield over-representation. A PCR bias possibly favoring shorter templates would apply equally to patients and controls.

The chain couples TRBV7-8 to TRBJ2-2, with D possibly being TRBD1 (6 bases). The specimen was naive CD4+ T cells from blood. The sequence was collected from a woman aged 30 to 39 in good health. In DNA form, the CDR3 reads TGTGCCAGCAGCTTCAGGGGCACCGGGGAGCTGTTTTTT. Translating it yields CASSFRGTGELFF.